This is a list of T cell receptor beta chains from one sample in a study of naive and memory T cell subsets. One entry per CDR3 protein, called by TCRdb with MiXCR from the UMI-ligation and nested PCR reads. The table shows approximately 150,000 distinct CDR3 sequences, with about 20% occurring only once. The sequencing input was naive CD8+ T cells from blood. The receptors shown here come from a human donor in good health. Each CDR3 is given with its conserved first and last residue. Fields, in order: J gene, D gene, V gene, clone size, CDR3 DNA, CDR3 protein. The D gene is left open where the match is weak. Clone size appears in some rows only: once, few, many, or a class for an expanded clone.

j_call: TRBJ2-7; d_call: NA; v_call: TRBV2; clone_size: NA; cdr3_nt: TGTGCCAGCAGTGACGGGGGGACAGTATACGAGCAGTACTTC; cdr3_aa: CASSDGGTVYEQYF
j_call: TRBJ1-1; d_call: NA; v_call: TRBV19; clone_size: few; cdr3_nt: TGTGCCAGTAGTATGTGGACGGAGAACACTGAAGCTTTCTTT; cdr3_aa: CASSMWTENTEAFF
j_call: TRBJ2-2; d_call: NA; v_call: TRBV4-3; clone_size: NA; cdr3_nt: TGCGCCAGCAGCCAAGATGCAGCCGACAGGATTAGCGGGGAGCTGTTTTTT; cdr3_aa: CASSQDAADRISGELFF
j_call: TRBJ2-3; d_call: TRBD2; v_call: TRBV9; clone_size: NA; cdr3_nt: TGTGCCAGCAGCGCAGCGGGAGTAGGTACAGATACGCAGTATTTT; cdr3_aa: CASSAAGVGTDTQYF
j_call: TRBJ2-7; d_call: TRBD2; v_call: TRBV6-1; clone_size: NA; cdr3_nt: TGTGCCAGCAGTGAAGGACCAGCGGGGGCCTACGAGCAGTACTTC; cdr3_aa: CASSEGPAGAYEQYF
j_call: TRBJ2-1; d_call: TRBD2; v_call: TRBV6-5; clone_size: NA; cdr3_nt: TGTGCCAGCAGTTACTCGGGAGGGTGGCGGGAGAGTAGCGGATATGAGCAGTTCTTC; cdr3_aa: CASSYSGGWRESSGYEQFF
j_call: TRBJ2-3; d_call: NA; v_call: TRBV25-1; clone_size: few; cdr3_nt: TGTGCCAGCAGTGATTCCCCACCATACGATACGCAGTATTTT; cdr3_aa: CASSDSPPYDTQYF
j_call: TRBJ2-1; d_call: TRBD2; v_call: TRBV13; clone_size: NA; cdr3_nt: TGTGCCAGCAGCTTAGGCGGAGCGGGAGGCTACAATGAGCAGTTCTTC; cdr3_aa: CASSLGGAGGYNEQFF
j_call: TRBJ1-4; d_call: NA; v_call: TRBV28; clone_size: few; cdr3_nt: TGTGCCAGCAGTCCCGGTATGCCTCAACTGTTTTTT; cdr3_aa: CASSPGMPQLFF
j_call: TRBJ2-1; d_call: NA; v_call: TRBV20-1; clone_size: few; cdr3_nt: TGCAGTGCTAGAGGCCCGACACTGTACAATGAGCAGTTCTTC; cdr3_aa: CSARGPTLYNEQFF
j_call: TRBJ2-1; d_call: TRBD2; v_call: TRBV27; clone_size: NA; cdr3_nt: TGTGCCAGCATCGCTCACGGGGGGGCGGGAGTAAACGAGCAGTTCTTC; cdr3_aa: CASIAHGGAGVNEQFF
j_call: TRBJ1-1; d_call: TRBD1; v_call: TRBV30; clone_size: NA; cdr3_nt: TGTGCCTGGAGCGGGGACAGTTCAACTGAAGCTTTCTTT; cdr3_aa: CAWSGDSSTEAFF
j_call: TRBJ2-1; d_call: TRBD2; v_call: TRBV28; clone_size: NA; cdr3_nt: TGTGCCAGCAGTTTTGAGGAGGCGGGGGATGAGCAGTTCTTC; cdr3_aa: CASSFEEAGDEQFF
j_call: TRBJ2-1; d_call: NA; v_call: TRBV6-4; clone_size: few; cdr3_nt: TGTGCCAGCAGTGCGGACGGGGACAATGAGCAGTTCTTC; cdr3_aa: CASSADGDNEQFF
j_call: TRBJ1-1; d_call: NA; v_call: TRBV30; clone_size: NA; cdr3_nt: TGTGCCTGGCAGGCCTACACTGAAGCTTTCTTT; cdr3_aa: CAWQAYTEAFF
j_call: TRBJ2-5; d_call: TRBD2; v_call: TRBV27; clone_size: NA; cdr3_nt: TGTGCCAGCAGCCCGTCGACGGGAGGGACCCAGTACTTC; cdr3_aa: CASSPSTGGTQYF
j_call: TRBJ2-7; d_call: NA; v_call: TRBV29-1; clone_size: NA; cdr3_nt: TGCAGCGTCACCGGGACACAGTACGAGCAGTACTTC; cdr3_aa: CSVTGTQYEQYF
j_call: TRBJ2-7; d_call: NA; v_call: TRBV9; clone_size: NA; cdr3_nt: TGTGCCAGCAGCGAGGGGGTCTCGGACTACGAGCAGTACTTC; cdr3_aa: CASSEGVSDYEQYF
j_call: TRBJ2-7; d_call: NA; v_call: TRBV28; clone_size: NA; cdr3_nt: TGTGCCAGCAGCGTGACCCTCCGGGAGCAGTACTTC; cdr3_aa: CASSVTLREQYF
j_call: TRBJ2-7; d_call: NA; v_call: TRBV5-1; clone_size: NA; cdr3_nt: TGCGCCAGCAGCTTATCATCTATCTCCTACGAGCAGTACTTC; cdr3_aa: CASSLSSISYEQYF
j_call: TRBJ2-1; d_call: NA; v_call: TRBV11-2; clone_size: NA; cdr3_nt: TGTGCCAGCCAGGAGCAGGGGCTGGATGAGCAGTTCTTC; cdr3_aa: CASQEQGLDEQFF
j_call: TRBJ1-1; d_call: NA; v_call: TRBV6-2/TRBV6-3; clone_size: NA; cdr3_nt: TGTGCCAGCAGTTACAGCCAGGCACTGAACACTGAAGCTTTCTTT; cdr3_aa: CASSYSQALNTEAFF
j_call: TRBJ2-7; d_call: TRBD2; v_call: TRBV6-2/TRBV6-3; clone_size: NA; cdr3_nt: TGTGCCAGCACCCTATCGGGGGGCGAGCAGTACTTC; cdr3_aa: CASTLSGGEQYF
j_call: TRBJ2-5; d_call: NA; v_call: TRBV28; clone_size: NA; cdr3_nt: TGTGCCAGCAGCCCGCCGGGGCGCCCGGTAGAGACCCAGTACTTC; cdr3_aa: CASSPPGRPVETQYF
j_call: TRBJ1-3; d_call: TRBD1; v_call: TRBV20-1; clone_size: few; cdr3_nt: TGCAGTGCTACGACAGGGGTCAACTCTGGAAACACCATATATTTT; cdr3_aa: CSATTGVNSGNTIYF
j_call: TRBJ1-2; d_call: TRBD1; v_call: TRBV20-1; clone_size: NA; cdr3_nt: TGCAGTGCTAGAGACGCGGGACAGGGCCTTTCTGGGGGCTACACCTTC; cdr3_aa: CSARDAGQGLSGGYTF